This T cell receptor (beta chain) was captured in a study of cytomegalovirus exposure and HLA in healthy donors. Study-wide context: Roughly 89 million unique TCR sequences came from HLA-typed donors in an early release.

Healthy bone marrow donors made up the donor group. Losses at the gene ends were 2 bases for V and 3 bases for J; bases not matched to a gene: 7. Germline-derived CDR1 and CDR2 are MNHNY and SVGAGI (reference sequence). The CDR3 runs to 16 residues. For this clone: This specimen includes other DNA sequences encoding the same CDR3.

PCR used 60 Vbeta primers and 13 Jbeta primers. Sequencing was performed with immunoSEQ multiplex PCR; in TCRdb, only in-frame clones are kept and a portion is missing. The table records 160,000 or so clones, around four fifths of them present only once. The V and J genes are TRBV6-6 and TRBJ1-1; 9 bases fit TRBD1. Material: PBMCs. This receptor was taken from a woman aged 25 to 45 in good health and CMV-seronegative. CDR3 amino acids: CASSYGGQGWDTEAFF. CDR3 DNA: TGTGCCAGCAGTTACGGGGGACAGGGATGGGACACTGAAGCTTTCTTT.